Given below is one T cell receptor beta chain in context. No cognate antigen has been identified for it. Base qualities are not at hand, and no much larger clone is one base apart. This CDR3 is also generated by other DNA sequences in the sample. Trimming removed 1 base from V and 0 bases from J; the gene matches leave 3 bases unexplained. The germline V gene (reference sequence) provides CDR1 LNHDA and CDR2 SQIVND. The CDR3 goes from the cysteine to the phenylalanine over 15 residues. Of all the DNA, just the CDR3 is kept, 45 bases in frame from base 1. This record belongs to a study of blood T cell repertoires in COVID-19 (dated by TCRdb to the early 2020s). Some background on the complete study: Collaborator samples came from the United States, Italy and Spain and covered acute and convalescent phases of COVID-19. The prospective study material was composed of cDNA or gDNA derived from T cells, B-cell-depleted T cells, or PBMCs. Subjects who had been exposed to COVID-19, were actively infected with it, or had recovered from it provided the deeply sampled blood TCRbeta repertoires that made up the dataset. The repertoires were released in a freely available public database intended as a resource for research on the immune response to SARS-CoV-2. Samples were obtained from the ongoing ImmuneRACE study (first 160 participants) and from 1,200 or so subjects provided by 6 global collaborators. A de-identified subject ID, COVID-19 status, age in years and sex were almost always included in the sample metadata. Where available, HLA class I and class II types were obtained from metadata supplied by the sample provider rather than from assay-based typing. The research as a whole found: How much clinical and demographic metadata was included differed by source and by participant, and the metadata was provided uncurated.

TCRbeta CDR3 regions were amplified from genomic DNA by means of the immunoSEQ Assay, a bias-controlled multiplex PCR. On the study's bioinformatics: The number of nucleated cells in each sample was estimated by amplification of reference gene primers within the assay. To quantify the absolute abundance of each unique TCRbeta CDR3 rearrangement, sequence reads were collapsed and filtered. For each sample, productive Simpson clonality was calculated as the square root of Simpson's diversity index over productive rearrangements. The table was pulled from immuneACCESS by TCRdb, which kept in-frame rearrangements only. Such tables lose some clones; where checked, under half of the loss comes from unresolved V genes, and the rest has no known cause. That table gives V, J and clone size, and the DNA gave D and trimming. The sample table contains 20,000 to 30,000 clones; only one count was recorded for around 83% of them. The ten largest account for almost 25% of the sample.

Each collaborating institution followed its own protocols to collect whole blood in K2EDTA tubes. Collaborator samples were shipped for TCRbeta analysis as frozen whole blood, isolated PBMCs, or DNA extracted from either sample type. Recombination connected TRBV19 to TRBJ2-7, with 7 bases matching TRBD1. Sequencing used peripheral blood. This TCR was sampled from a human donor in a cohort sampled during active COVID-19. The bases read TGTGCCAGTAGTATAGGACAGGGAAACTCCTACGAGCAGTACTTC. It is translated as CASSIGQGNSYEQYF.